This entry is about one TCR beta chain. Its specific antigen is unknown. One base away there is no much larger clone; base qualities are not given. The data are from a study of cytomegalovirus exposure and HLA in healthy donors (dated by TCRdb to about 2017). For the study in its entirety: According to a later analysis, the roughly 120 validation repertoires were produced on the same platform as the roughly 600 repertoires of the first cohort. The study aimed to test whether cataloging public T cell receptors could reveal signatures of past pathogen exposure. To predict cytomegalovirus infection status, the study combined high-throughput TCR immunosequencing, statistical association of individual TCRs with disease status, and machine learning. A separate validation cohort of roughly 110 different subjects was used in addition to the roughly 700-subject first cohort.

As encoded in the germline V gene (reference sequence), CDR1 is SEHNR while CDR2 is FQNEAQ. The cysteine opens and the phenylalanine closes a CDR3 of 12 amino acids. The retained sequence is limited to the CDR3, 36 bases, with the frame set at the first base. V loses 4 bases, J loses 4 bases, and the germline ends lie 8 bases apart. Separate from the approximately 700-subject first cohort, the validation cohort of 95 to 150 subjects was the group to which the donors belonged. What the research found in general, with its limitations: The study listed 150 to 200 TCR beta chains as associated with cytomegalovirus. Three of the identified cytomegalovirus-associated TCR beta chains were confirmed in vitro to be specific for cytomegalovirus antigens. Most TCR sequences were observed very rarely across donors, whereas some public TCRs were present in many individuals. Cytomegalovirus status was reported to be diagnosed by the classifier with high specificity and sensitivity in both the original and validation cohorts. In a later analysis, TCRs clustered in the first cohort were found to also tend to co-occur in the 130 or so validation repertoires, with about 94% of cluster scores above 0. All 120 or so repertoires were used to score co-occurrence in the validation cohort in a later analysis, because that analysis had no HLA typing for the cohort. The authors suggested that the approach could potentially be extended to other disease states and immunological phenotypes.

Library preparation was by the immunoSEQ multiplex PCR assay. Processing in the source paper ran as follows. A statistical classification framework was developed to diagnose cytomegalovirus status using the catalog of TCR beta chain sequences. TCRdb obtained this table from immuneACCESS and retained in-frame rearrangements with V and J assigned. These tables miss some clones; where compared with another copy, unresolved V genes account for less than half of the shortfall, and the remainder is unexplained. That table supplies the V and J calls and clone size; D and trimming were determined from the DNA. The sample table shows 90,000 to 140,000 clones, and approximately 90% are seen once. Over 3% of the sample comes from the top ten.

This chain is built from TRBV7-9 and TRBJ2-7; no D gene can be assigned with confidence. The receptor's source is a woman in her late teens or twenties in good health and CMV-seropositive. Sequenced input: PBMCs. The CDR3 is CASSSDTYEQYF. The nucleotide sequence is TGTGCCAGCAGCTCCGACACTTACGAGCAGTACTTC.